This TCR beta chain emerged from a study of cytomegalovirus exposure and HLA in healthy donors. Study-level points and caveats: Most likely, a cluster of highly shared sequence variants arose as a sequencing artifact.

Amplification used 60 Vbeta primers and 13 Jbeta primers. In the study's own analysis: Around 11 million shared chains were among the 80 million or so unique TCR beta chains that a later analysis counted. The method was immunoSEQ multiplex PCR; TCRdb's version includes in-frame clones alone and lacks a portion of them. V, J and clone size were drawn from that table, and D and trimming were deduced from the DNA. The repertoire holds about 170,000 clones, with 60% to 80% as singletons. This clone has just a few counts. Its antigen remains unknown. This CDR3 has 15 amino acids. Germline CDR1 is KGHSH and CDR2 is LQKENI. V was trimmed by 1 base and J by 2 bases, leaving 6 bases between them. Healthy bone marrow donors made up the donors.

The sample comprised PBMCs. The clonotype was recovered from a woman aged 45-65 years in good health and CMV-seropositive. This chain connects TRBV18 to TRBJ1-6; D is possibly TRBD1 (5 bases). Written as DNA, the CDR3 is TGTGCCAGCTCACCACGACAGCCCTATAATTCACCCCTCCACTTT. Amino acids: CASSPRQPYNSPLHF.